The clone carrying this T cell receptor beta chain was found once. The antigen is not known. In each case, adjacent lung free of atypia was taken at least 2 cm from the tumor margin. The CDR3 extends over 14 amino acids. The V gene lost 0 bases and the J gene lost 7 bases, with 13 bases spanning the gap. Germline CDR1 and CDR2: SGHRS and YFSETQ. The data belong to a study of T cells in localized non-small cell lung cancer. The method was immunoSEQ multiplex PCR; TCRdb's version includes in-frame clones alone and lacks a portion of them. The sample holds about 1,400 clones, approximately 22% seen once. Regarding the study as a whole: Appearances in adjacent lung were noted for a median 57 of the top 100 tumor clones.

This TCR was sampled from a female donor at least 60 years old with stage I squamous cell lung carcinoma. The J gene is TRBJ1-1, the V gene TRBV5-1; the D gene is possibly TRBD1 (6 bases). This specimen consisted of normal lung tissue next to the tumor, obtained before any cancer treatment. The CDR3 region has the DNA TGCGCCAGCAGCTTGGAAAGTCAGGGGATTGAAGCTTTCTTT. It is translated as CASSLESQGIEAFF.